This entry describes one TCR beta chain. Original data processing: It was from reference gene primer amplification that nucleated cell counts were estimated. Clones were read by immunoSEQ multiplex PCR, and TCRdb kept only the in-frame ones, dropping some. The DNA gave D and trimming, while V, J and clone size come from that table. The sample comprises over 90,000 clones, approximately 80% of which are singletons, and around 4.3% rests with the top ten. The data belong to a study of blood T cell repertoires in COVID-19. Study in general: Sites in the United States, Italy and Spain provided acute and convalescent COVID-19 samples.

Trimming cost V 5 bases and J 5 bases, with 21 bases left between them. The CDR3 is made up of 17 amino acids. Germline-derived CDR1 and CDR2 are SGHVS and FQNEAQ. Source material: peripheral blood. The receptor's source is a human donor in a cohort sampled during active COVID-19. V usage is TRBV7-8 and J usage is TRBJ2-2; D perhaps matches TRBD2 (6 bases). As DNA, the CDR3 is TGTGCCAGCAGCCCACTCTCGACTAGATTCGGTACCGGGGAGCTGTTTTTT. It translates to CASSPLSTRFGTGELFF.